The T cell receptor beta chain under discussion was sequenced for a study of T cells in Graves' hyperthyroidism and ophthalmopathy. RNA transcripts served as the template for amplifying TCR beta CDR3 regions. When the TCR CDR3 underwent first-round RT-PCR, the HTBI primer set was used. TCRdb reprocessed the multiplex PCR reads with MiXCR, giving one entry per CDR3 protein. This sample yields some 600,000 distinct CDR3 sequences, of which approximately 15% are seen a single time; 5.8% belongs to the top ten. CDR1 and CDR2 (germline): MDHEN, SYDVKM. This CDR3 contains 16 residues. V lost 3 bases, J lost 2 bases, and 14 bases lay in between.

The receptor comes from a woman aged 25-40 years with Graves' hyperthyroidism that later progressed to Graves' ophthalmopathy. The V call is TRBV28, the J call TRBJ1-5; D remains ambiguous. Material: blood. The CDR3 DNA reads as TGTGCCAGCAGTTTCGGACGTAAAGGAGGCAATCAGCCCCAGCATTTT. Residues: CASSFGRKGGNQPQHF.